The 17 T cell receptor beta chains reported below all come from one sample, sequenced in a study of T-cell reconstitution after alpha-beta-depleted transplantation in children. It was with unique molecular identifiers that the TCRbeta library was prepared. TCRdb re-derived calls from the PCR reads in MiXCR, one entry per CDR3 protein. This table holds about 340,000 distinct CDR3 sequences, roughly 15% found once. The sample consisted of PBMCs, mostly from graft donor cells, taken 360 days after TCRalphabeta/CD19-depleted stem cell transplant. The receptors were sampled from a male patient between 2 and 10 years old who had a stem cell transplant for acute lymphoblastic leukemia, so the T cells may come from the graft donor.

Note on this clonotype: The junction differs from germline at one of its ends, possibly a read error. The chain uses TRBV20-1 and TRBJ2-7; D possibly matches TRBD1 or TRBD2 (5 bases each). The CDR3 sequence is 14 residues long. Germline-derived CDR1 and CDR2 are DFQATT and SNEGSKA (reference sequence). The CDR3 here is CCAPFPGRSYEQYF. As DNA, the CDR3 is TGCTGTGCCCCCTTTCCGGGACGATCCTACGAGCAGTACTTC.

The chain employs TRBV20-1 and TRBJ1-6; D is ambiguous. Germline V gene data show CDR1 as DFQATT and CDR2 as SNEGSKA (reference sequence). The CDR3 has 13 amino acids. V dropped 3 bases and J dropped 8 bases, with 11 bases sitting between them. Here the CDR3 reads CSARTSADSPLHF. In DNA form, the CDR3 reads TGCAGTGCTAGGACCTCCGCGGATTCACCCCTCCACTTT.

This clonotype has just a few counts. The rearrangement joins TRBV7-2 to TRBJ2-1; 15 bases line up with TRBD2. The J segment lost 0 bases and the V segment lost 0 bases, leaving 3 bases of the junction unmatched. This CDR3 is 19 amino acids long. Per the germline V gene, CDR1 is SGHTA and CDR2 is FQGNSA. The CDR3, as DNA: TGTGCCAGCAGCTTAGCTGGGACTAGCGGGGGGAGCTCCTACAATGAGCAGTTCTTC. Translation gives CASSLAGTSGGSSYNEQFF.

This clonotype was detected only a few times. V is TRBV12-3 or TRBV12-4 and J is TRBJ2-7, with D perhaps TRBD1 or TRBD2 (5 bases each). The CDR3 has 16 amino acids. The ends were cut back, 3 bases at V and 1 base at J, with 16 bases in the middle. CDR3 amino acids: CASSLARRGESYEQYF. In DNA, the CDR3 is TGTGCCAGCAGTTTGGCACGCCGGGGCGAATCCTACGAGCAGTACTTC.

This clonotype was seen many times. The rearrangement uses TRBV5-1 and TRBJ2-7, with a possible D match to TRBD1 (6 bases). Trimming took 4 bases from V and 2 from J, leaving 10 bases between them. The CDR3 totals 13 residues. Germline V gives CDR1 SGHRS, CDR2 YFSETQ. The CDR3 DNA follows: TGCGCCAGCAGCACGACAGGACCCTACGAGCAGTACTTC. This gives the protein CASSTTGPYEQYF.

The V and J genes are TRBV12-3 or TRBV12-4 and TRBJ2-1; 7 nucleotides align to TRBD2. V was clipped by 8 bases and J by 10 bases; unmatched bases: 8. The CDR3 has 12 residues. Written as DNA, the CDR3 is TGTGCCAGCCTGGGGGGGAGACCGGAGCAGTTCTTC. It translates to CASLGGRPEQFF.

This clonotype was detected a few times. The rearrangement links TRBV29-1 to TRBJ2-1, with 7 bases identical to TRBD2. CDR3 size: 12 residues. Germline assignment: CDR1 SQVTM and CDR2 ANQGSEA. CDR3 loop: CGGGPSYNEQFF. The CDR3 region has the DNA TGCGGCGGGGGACCCTCCTACAATGAGCAGTTCTTC.

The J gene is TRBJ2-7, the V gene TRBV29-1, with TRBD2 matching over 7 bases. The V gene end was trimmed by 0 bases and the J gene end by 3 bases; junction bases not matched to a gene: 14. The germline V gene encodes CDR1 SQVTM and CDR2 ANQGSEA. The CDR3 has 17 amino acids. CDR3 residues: CSVEDLKQGGTSYEQYF. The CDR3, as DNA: TGCAGCGTTGAAGATCTGAAGCAGGGAGGGACGAGCTACGAGCAGTACTTC.

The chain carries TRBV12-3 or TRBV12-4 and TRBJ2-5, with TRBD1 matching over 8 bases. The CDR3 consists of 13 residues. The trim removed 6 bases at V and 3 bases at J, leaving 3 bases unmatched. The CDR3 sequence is CASRQGAKETQYF. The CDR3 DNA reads TGTGCCAGCAGGCAGGGGGCAAAAGAGACCCAGTACTTC.

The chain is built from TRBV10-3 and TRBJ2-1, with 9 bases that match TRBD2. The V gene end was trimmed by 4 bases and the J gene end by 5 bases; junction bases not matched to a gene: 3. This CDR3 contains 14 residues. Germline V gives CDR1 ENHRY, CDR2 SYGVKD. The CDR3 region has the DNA TGTGCCATCAGTGGGACTAGCGCGCACAATGAGCAGTTCTTC. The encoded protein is CAISGTSAHNEQFF.

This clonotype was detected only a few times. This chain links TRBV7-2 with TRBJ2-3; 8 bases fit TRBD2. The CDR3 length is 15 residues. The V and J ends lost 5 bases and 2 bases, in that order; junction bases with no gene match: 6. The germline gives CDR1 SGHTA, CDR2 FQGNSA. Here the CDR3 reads CASSPGLVPTDTQYF. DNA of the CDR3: TGTGCCAGCAGCCCGGGACTAGTTCCCACAGATACGCAGTATTTT.

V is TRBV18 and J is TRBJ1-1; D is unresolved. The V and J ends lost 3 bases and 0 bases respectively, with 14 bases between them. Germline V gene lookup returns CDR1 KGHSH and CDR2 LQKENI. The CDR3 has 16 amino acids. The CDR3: CASSPDDFSMNTEAFF. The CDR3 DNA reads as TGTGCCAGCTCACCTGACGACTTTTCCATGAACACTGAAGCTTTCTTT. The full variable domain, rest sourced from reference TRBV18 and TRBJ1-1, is NAGVMQNPRHLVRRRGQEARLRCSPMKGHSHVYWYRQLPEEGLKFMVYLQKENIIDESGMPKERFSAEFPKEGPSILRIQQVVRGDSAAYFCASSPDDFSMNTEAFFGQGTRLTVV.

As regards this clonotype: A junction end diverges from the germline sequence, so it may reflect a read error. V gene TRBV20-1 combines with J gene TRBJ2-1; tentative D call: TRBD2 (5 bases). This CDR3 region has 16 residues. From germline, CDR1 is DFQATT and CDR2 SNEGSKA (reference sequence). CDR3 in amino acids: CSTRDPRAKFDNEQFF. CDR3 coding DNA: TGCAGTACTAGAGATCCGAGGGCGAAATTTGACAATGAGCAGTTCTTC.

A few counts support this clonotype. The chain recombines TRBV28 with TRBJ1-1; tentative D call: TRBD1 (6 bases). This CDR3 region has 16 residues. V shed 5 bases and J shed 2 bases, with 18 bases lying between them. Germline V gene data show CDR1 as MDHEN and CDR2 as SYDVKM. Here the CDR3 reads CASSMLDRYTNTEAFF. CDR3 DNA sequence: TGTGCCAGCAGTATGCTTGACAGGTACACTAACACTGAAGCTTTCTTT.

CDR3 DNA: TGCGCCAGCAGCCAAGATCACACGATCTACGAGCAGTACTTC. Translation gives CASSQDHTIYEQYF. This chain joins TRBV4-1 and TRBJ2-7; no clear D. The CDR3 sequence is 14 residues long. CDR1 is MGHRA and CDR2 is YSYEKL in the germline V gene. V lost 0 bases and J 3 bases, leaving 9 bases between the germline ends.

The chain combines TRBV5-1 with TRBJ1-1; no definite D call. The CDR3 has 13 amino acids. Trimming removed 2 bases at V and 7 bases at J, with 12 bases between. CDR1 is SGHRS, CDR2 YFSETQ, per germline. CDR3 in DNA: TGCGCCAGCAGCTTCTACCCAGAGGGTGAAGCTTTCTTT. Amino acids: CASSFYPEGEAFF.

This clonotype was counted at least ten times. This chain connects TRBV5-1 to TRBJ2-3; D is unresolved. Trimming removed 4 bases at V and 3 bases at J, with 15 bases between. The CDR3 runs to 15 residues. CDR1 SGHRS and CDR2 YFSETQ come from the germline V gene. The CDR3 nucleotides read TGCGCCAGCAGCCAGGAAAGTGGAGTTACAGATACGCAGTATTTT. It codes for CASSQESGVTDTQYF. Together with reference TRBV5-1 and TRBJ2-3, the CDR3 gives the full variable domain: KAGVTQTPRYLIKTRGQQVTLSCSPISGHRSVSWYQQTPGQGLQFLFEYFSETQRNKGNFPGRFSGRQFSNSRSEMNVSTLELGDSALYLCASSQESGVTDTQYFGPGTRLTVL.